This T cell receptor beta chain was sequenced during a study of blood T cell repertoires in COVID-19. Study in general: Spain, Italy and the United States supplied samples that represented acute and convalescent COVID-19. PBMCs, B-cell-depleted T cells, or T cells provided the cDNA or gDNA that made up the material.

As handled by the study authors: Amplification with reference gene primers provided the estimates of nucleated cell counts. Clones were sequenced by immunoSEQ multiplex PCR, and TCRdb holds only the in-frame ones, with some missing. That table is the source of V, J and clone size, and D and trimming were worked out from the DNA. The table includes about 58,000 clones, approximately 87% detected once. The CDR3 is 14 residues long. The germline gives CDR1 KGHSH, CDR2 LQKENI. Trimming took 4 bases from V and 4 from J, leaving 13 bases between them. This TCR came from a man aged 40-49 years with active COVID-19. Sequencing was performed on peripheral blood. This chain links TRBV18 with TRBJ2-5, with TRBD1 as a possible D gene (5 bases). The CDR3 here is CASSLSAGIETQYF. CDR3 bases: TGTGCCAGCTCACTTTCAGCAGGGATAGAGACCCAGTACTTC.